This T cell receptor (beta chain) originates from a study of cytomegalovirus exposure and HLA in healthy donors. Nominal health characterized the donors when sampled, though unrecorded immune exposures were likely. CDR3 size: 15 residues. V lost 1 base and J lost 1, with 9 bases in between. Germline V gives CDR1 SGHTA, CDR2 FQGNSA. Study findings and constraints: The study labeled around 160 TCR beta chains cytomegalovirus-associated. Researchers reported that a few CMV-associated chains were confirmed in vitro as CMV antigen-specific.

Concerning this clone: Antigen: not known.

Primers for the PCR totalled 60 Vbeta and 13 Jbeta. Profiled with immunoSEQ multiplex PCR; TCRdb holds only in-frame clones, not every one. This listing includes some 140,000 clones. Sequencing was carried out using PBMCs. This chain uses TRBV7-2 with TRBJ2-3; no firm D call. This clonotype originated in an older woman in good health and CMV-seronegative. CDR3 in DNA: TGTGCCAGCAGCTTAGAAGGCGGTCGCACAGATACGCAGTATTTT. Its protein is CASSLEGGRTDTQYF.